The 10 T cell receptor beta chains below were found in one sample sequenced in a study of blood T cell repertoires in COVID-19. Repertoires were generated with immunoSEQ multiplex PCR, while TCRdb's copy carries only in-frame clones and drops some. The data contain 240,000 or so clones, around 86% of them singletons. Sequences were obtained from peripheral blood. Receptors were obtained from a woman aged 30 to 39 who had recovered from COVID-19.

J is TRBJ1-4 and V is TRBV2; D is undetermined. CDR1 is SNHLY and CDR2 is FYNNEI in the germline V gene. The CDR3 is 16 residues long. V dropped 2 bases and J dropped 5 bases, with 15 bases sitting between them. In nucleotides, the CDR3 is TGTGCCAGCAGTGAACCTACGTCCCCCTACAATGAAAAACTGTTTTTT. As protein: CASSEPTSPYNEKLFF.

V and J are TRBV7-9 and TRBJ2-5; no reliable D call. This CDR3 is built from 11 residues. Germline-derived CDR1 and CDR2 are SEHNR and FQNEAQ (reference sequence). V lost 5 bases to trimming and J lost 2 bases, with 3 bases between them. CDR3 protein: CASSVQETQYF. CDR3 coding DNA: TGTGCCAGCAGCGTACAAGAGACCCAGTACTTC.

This rearrangement joins TRBV27 to TRBJ2-2; D not resolved. The V end lost 2 bases, the J end lost 3 bases, and 7 bases lay between the germline ends. The germline CDR1 and CDR2 sequences are MNHEY and SMNVEV (reference sequence). The CDR3 loop spans 14 amino acids. The CDR3 spells CASSLGPYTGELFF. CDR3 DNA: TGTGCCAGCAGTTTAGGGCCATACACCGGGGAGCTGTTTTTT.

In its sample, this clone was seen many times. The chain couples TRBV6-6 to TRBJ2-3, with 9 nucleotides matching TRBD2. From germline, CDR1 is MNHNY and CDR2 SVGAGI (reference sequence). The ends lost 6 bases at V and 1 base at J; junction bases unmatched: 20. The CDR3 is 20 residues long. The CDR3 nucleotides read TGTGCCAGCAGCCGCCTGGTAGCGGGGGAGATGACCGGCGGCACAGATACGCAGTATTTT. The encoded protein is CASSRLVAGEMTGGTDTQYF.

This rearrangement joins TRBV7-6 to TRBJ2-1; D might be TRBD1 (5 bases). The length of the CDR3 is 14 residues. In germline, CDR1 is SGHVS, CDR2 FNYEAQ. Trimming removed 3 bases at V and 12 bases at J, with 18 bases between. The CDR3 DNA is TGTGCCAGCAGCTTCCCACTCGCAGGGCGCGCGCAGTTCTTC. The encoded protein is CASSFPLAGRAQFF. Complete variable domain (other parts from reference TRBV7-6 and TRBJ2-1): GAGVSQSPRYKVTKRGQDVALRCDPISGHVSLYWYRQALGQGPEFLTYFNYEAQQDKSGLPNDRFSAERPEGSISTLTIQRTEQRDSAMYRCASSFPLAGRAQFFGPGTRLTVL.

This clone was seen a handful of times. This chain joins TRBV4-3 and TRBJ1-1; no definite D call. Germline V gene sequence: CDR1 LGHNA, CDR2 YSLEER. V lost 1 base to trimming and J lost 1 base, with 13 bases between them. The CDR3 contains 16 residues. The CDR3 loop reads CASSQGVMAGNTEAFF. For the CDR3, the DNA is TGCGCCAGCAGCCAAGGGGTGATGGCAGGGAACACTGAAGCTTTCTTT.

The V and J genes are TRBV5-4 and TRBJ1-2, with D possibly being TRBD1 (6 bases). Trimming pared 4 bases from V and 2 bases from J, leaving 15 bases between. In germline, CDR1 is SGHNT, CDR2 YYREEE (reference sequence). The CDR3 has 15 amino acids. CDR3 protein: CASSQTSGANYGYTF. The CDR3 DNA sequence: TGTGCCAGCAGCCAAACGTCAGGGGCAAACTATGGCTACACCTTC.

V is TRBV19 and J is TRBJ2-5; 8 nucleotides match TRBD1. The CDR3 is made up of 12 amino acids. Germline V gene sequence: CDR1 LNHDA, CDR2 SQIVND (reference sequence). With V trimmed by 5 bases and J by 7 bases, 3 bases remained unmatched. In DNA form, the CDR3 reads TGTGCCAGTAGTCGACAGGGGCGGACCCAGTACTTC. As protein: CASSRQGRTQYF.

The chain carries TRBV2 and TRBJ1-2; the match to TRBD1 covers 8 bases. V lost 5 bases to trimming and J lost 6 bases; unmatched junction nucleotides: 11. The CDR3 runs 15 residues. CDR1 is SNHLY and CDR2 is FYNNEI in the germline V gene. CDR3 region: CASSLAGQGGNGYTF. The CDR3, as DNA: TGTGCCAGCAGTTTAGCAGGACAGGGTGGGAATGGCTACACCTTC.

The chain is built from TRBV10-1 and TRBJ2-3; perhaps TRBD1 as D (5 bases). This CDR3 is built from 15 residues. Germline CDR1 reads WNHNN; CDR2 reads SYGVQD (reference sequence). Deletions cut 5 bases from V and 4 bases from J, with 16 bases between. CDR3 protein: CASSKTRDSADTQYF. The CDR3 nucleotides are TGCGCCAGCAGTAAGACGCGCGACAGCGCAGATACGCAGTATTTT.